The present entry profiles one T cell receptor beta chain with its context. As yet, its antigen is unknown. Time point described: patch test 2, 6 weeks after DPC sensitization. Indicated treatment: therapeutic diphenylcyclopropenone sensitization with weekly scalp DPC. The data stem from a study of human T cells and chemical hapten exposure. Across the study: For the roughly 26-week duration of the study, patients were given weekly doses of diphenylcyclopropenone on the scalp. Minor volume differences among pooled libraries chiefly drove per-sample TCR yield variation. Epicutaneous patch tests delivered 0.01% DPC to the upper back, with evaluation at 6 days.

Study-level points and caveats: Among TCRs, those above 1 in 1000 frequency were unaffected by DPC sensitization.

TCRdb passed the RACE reads through MiXCR, listing each CDR3 protein once. The table includes more than 75,000 distinct CDR3 sequences, 7.5% to 10% detected once. The CDR3 is 13 residues long. J gave up 6 bases and V 3 bases, and 8 bases lay outside the gene matches. The V gene's germline CDR1 is DFQATT and CDR2 SNEGSKA (reference sequence). The V and J genes are TRBV20-1 and TRBJ2-7; 7 nucleotides align to TRBD1. The TCR sequence derives from a woman aged 40 to 55 with alopecia areata. Some clones in this sample may be carry-over from other donors' samples. The specimen comprised whole blood, sampled in connection with sensitization to the hapten diphenylcyclopropenone (DPC). This CDR3 reads CSARDLQGLEQYF. CDR3 DNA: TGCAGTGCTAGGGACTTACAGGGGCTCGAGCAGTACTTC.